Only one count was recorded for the clone carrying this T cell receptor beta chain. Participants spanned ages about 18 to 90 years and resided in over 20 US areas. Participants had their cohort set by participant-reported clinical history. This sample was included in a study of blood T cell repertoires in COVID-19. The wider study: Both acute and convalescent COVID-19 samples were obtained from the United States, Italy and Spain.

Trimming pared 1 base from V and 0 bases from J, leaving 7 bases between. This CDR3 region has 15 residues. Germline V gene sequence: CDR1 SGHTA, CDR2 FQGNSA. The table came from immunoSEQ multiplex PCR; TCRdb's copy has only in-frame clones and leaves some out. The table records some 200,000 clones, approximately 80% of them present only once. Sequencing was carried out using PBMCs or T cells enriched from blood (not recorded which). J is TRBJ1-3 and V is TRBV7-2; D is unresolved. This receptor was obtained from a woman aged 60-70 years with acute COVID-19. CDR3 in amino acids: CASSLVGSSGNTIYF. DNA for the CDR3: TGTGCCAGCAGCTTAGTTGGGAGCTCTGGAAACACCATATATTTT.